A selection of T cell receptor beta chains follows, all from one sample in a study of follicular helper T cells after annual influenza vaccination. The repertoire was sequenced with immunoSEQ multiplex PCR; TCRdb's copy has only in-frame clones and lacks some. This sample has about 6,800 clones, with 88% found just once. The sample here was CXCR5+ CD38- circulating T follicular helper cells from blood, taken 7 days after influenza vaccination. The receptors were gathered from an adult who received the influenza vaccine. CDR3s include the opening cysteine and the closing phenylalanine or tryptophan. A D gene is named only where the DNA matches it firmly. The size of a clone is reported for some rows only, either as once, few or many, or as a class for expanded clones.

cdr3_aa cdr3_nt d_call clone_size j_call v_call
CASSETGNNYGYTF TGCGCCAGCAGCGAGACAGGGAATAACTATGGCTACACCTTC TRBD1 NA TRBJ1-2 TRBV5-1
CASSGTWNTGELFF TGTGCCAGCAGCGGGACTTGGAACACCGGGGAGCTGTTTTTT NA NA TRBJ2-2 TRBV7-2
CASSPRGTSNFEQYF TGTGCCAGCTCACCGCGAGGGACGTCTAATTTCGAGCAGTACTTC NA NA TRBJ2-7 TRBV18
CASSLTPQGSYEQYF TGTGCCAGCAGCTTAACCCCCCAAGGGTCGTACGAGCAGTACTTC NA once TRBJ2-7 TRBV13
CASSQDQALDTQYF TGCGCCAGCAGCCAAGACCAGGCTTTAGATACGCAGTATTTT NA NA TRBJ2-3 TRBV4-3
CASSLTRAYGYTF TGTGCCAGCAGCTTGACCCGTGCCTATGGCTACACCTTC NA NA TRBJ1-2 TRBV5-8
CASSTNSASYEQYF TGCGCCAGCAGCACCAACAGCGCCTCCTACGAGCAGTACTTC NA few TRBJ2-7 TRBV5-1
CASILNQATPYEQYF TGTGCCAGCATCCTCAATCAGGCTACCCCCTACGAGCAGTACTTC NA NA TRBJ2-7 TRBV6-1
CASSLRQGGNQPQHF TGTGCCAGCAGTTTACGCCAGGGGGGAAATCAGCCCCAGCATTTT TRBD1 NA TRBJ1-5 TRBV28
CASSPWTVENTEAFF TGTGCCAGCAGCCCCTGGACAGTGGAGAACACTGAAGCTTTCTTT NA NA TRBJ1-1 TRBV9
CASSQALAGDEQFF TGCGCCAGCAGCCAAGCGCTAGCGGGCGATGAGCAGTTCTTC TRBD2 NA TRBJ2-1 TRBV4-1
CASRTGTYNEQFF TGTGCCAGCAGAACTGGGACTTACAATGAGCAGTTCTTC NA NA TRBJ2-1 TRBV28
CACLGTKTYEQYF TGTGCCTGTCTTGGGACAAAAACCTACGAGCAGTACTTC NA few TRBJ2-7 TRBV28
CASSPLGAGGEKLFF TGTGCCAGCAGTCCCCTAGGGGCAGGGGGAGAAAAACTGTTTTTT TRBD1 NA TRBJ1-4 TRBV6-1
CASSLVGGQELGYTF TGTGCCAGCAGCTTAGTTGGGGGACAGGAGCTTGGCTACACCTTC TRBD1 once TRBJ1-2 TRBV7-8
CASSDRAKNIQYF TGTGCCAGTAGTGACAGGGCCAAAAACATTCAGTACTTC NA once TRBJ2-4 TRBV19
CASSEYYHGQGGGYTF TGTGCCAGCAGTGAATATTATCATGGGCAGGGAGGAGGCTACACCTTC NA NA TRBJ1-2 TRBV25-1
CASSSHTDTQYF TGTGCCAGCAGCTCACACACAGATACGCAGTATTTT NA NA TRBJ2-3 TRBV11-3
CASRDEYNEQFF TGCGCCAGCAGAGACGAGTACAATGAGCAGTTCTTC NA once TRBJ2-1 TRBV5-1
CASSAGTSGFNEQFF TGTGCCAGCAGCGCGGGGACTAGCGGGTTCAATGAGCAGTTCTTC TRBD2 NA TRBJ2-1 TRBV14
CASSRLAGGLDEQYF TGTGCCAGCAGCCGCCTAGCGGGAGGTCTGGACGAGCAGTACTTC TRBD2 NA TRBJ2-7 TRBV6-5
CASTNSPYEQYF TGTGCCAGTACAAACAGCCCCTACGAGCAGTACTTC NA NA TRBJ2-7 TRBV19
CSVAGASGGYQETQYF TGCAGCGTTGCGGGGGCTAGCGGGGGTTACCAAGAGACCCAGTACTTC TRBD2 NA TRBJ2-5 TRBV29-1
CASSVDKGFGQPQHF TGTGCCAGCAGCGTTGACAAGGGATTCGGTCAGCCCCAGCATTTT NA NA TRBJ1-5 TRBV2
CASTQGEAGTVIEKLFF TGTGCCAGCACCCAAGGAGAAGCCGGGACGGTCATTGAAAAACTGTTTTTT NA once TRBJ1-4 TRBV5-6
CASSLAGTNYGYTF TGTGCCAGCAGCTTGGCCGGGACAAACTATGGCTACACCTTC NA NA TRBJ1-2 TRBV5-6
CASSRSGDPRQETQYF TGTGCCAGCAGCCGATCAGGGGACCCCCGTCAAGAGACCCAGTACTTC NA NA TRBJ2-5 TRBV7-2
CASSSLRGRGGGNTIYF TGTGCCAGCAGTTCCCTAAGGGGTAGGGGAGGTGGAAACACCATATATTTT NA NA TRBJ1-3 TRBV28
CASGGTGNTIYF TGTGCCAGCGGGGGGACGGGAAACACCATATATTTT NA NA TRBJ1-3 TRBV2
CASGSGGMSYNEQFF TGCGCCAGCGGGAGCGGGGGGATGTCCTACAATGAGCAGTTCTTC TRBD2 once TRBJ2-1 TRBV5-1
CASHREVGTQYF TGTGCCAGCCACCGGGAGGTGGGTACGCAGTATTTT TRBD2 NA TRBJ2-3 TRBV7-9
CAWIPRFTGELFF TGTGCCTGGATTCCCCGTTTCACCGGGGAGCTGTTTTTT NA NA TRBJ2-2 TRBV30
CASRASPVQETQYF TGTGCCAGCAGGGCTTCACCGGTTCAAGAGACCCAGTACTTC NA NA TRBJ2-5 TRBV28